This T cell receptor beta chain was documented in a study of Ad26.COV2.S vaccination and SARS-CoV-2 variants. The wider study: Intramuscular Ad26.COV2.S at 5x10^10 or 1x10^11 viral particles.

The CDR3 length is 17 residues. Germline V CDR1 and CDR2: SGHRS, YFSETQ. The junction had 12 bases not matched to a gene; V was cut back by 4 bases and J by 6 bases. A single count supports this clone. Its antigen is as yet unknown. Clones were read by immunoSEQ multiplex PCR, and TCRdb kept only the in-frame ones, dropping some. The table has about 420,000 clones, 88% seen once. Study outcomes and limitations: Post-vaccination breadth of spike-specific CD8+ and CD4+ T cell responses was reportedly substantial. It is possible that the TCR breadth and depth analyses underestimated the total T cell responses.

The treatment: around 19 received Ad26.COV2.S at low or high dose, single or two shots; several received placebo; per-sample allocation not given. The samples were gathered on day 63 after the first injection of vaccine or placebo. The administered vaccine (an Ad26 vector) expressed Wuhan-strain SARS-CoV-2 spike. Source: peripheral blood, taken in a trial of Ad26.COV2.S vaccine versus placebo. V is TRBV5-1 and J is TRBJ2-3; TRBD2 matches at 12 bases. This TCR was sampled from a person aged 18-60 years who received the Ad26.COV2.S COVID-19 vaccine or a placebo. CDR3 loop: CASSGSTSGGPVDTQYF. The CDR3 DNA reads TGCGCCAGCAGCGGGTCGACTAGCGGGGGCCCTGTGGATACGCAGTATTTT.